The 26 T cell receptor beta chains presented below share a single source sample, sequenced in a study of blood T cell repertoires in COVID-19. Clones were sequenced by immunoSEQ multiplex PCR, and TCRdb holds only the in-frame ones, with some missing. The sample includes fewer than 300,000 clones, around 89% seen only once; the top ten take around 0.84%. The sequenced sample consisted of peripheral blood. These receptors were collected from a man between 25 and 39 years old with acute or convalescent COVID-19.

The chain has TRBV2 and TRBJ2-1; TRBD2 matches at 9 bases. Per germline, CDR1 SNHLY and CDR2 FYNNEI. There are 13 residues in the CDR3. V shed 11 bases, J shed 6 bases, and the junction held 8 bases outside the gene matches. The CDR3 protein is CAWTPGLANEQFF. The CDR3 region has the DNA TGTGCCTGGACCCCGGGACTAGCCAATGAGCAGTTCTTC. The full variable domain, its missing parts supplied by reference TRBV2 and TRBJ2-1, is EPEVTQTPSHQVTQMGQEVILRCVPISNHLYFYWYRQILGQKVEFLVSFYNNEISEKSEIFDDQFSVERPDGSNFTLKIRSTKLEDSAMYFCAWTPGLANEQFFGPGTRLTVL.

The rearrangement uses TRBV6-1 and TRBJ2-7, with a tentative D call TRBD1 (6 bases). Trimming stripped 2 bases from V and 6 bases from J, with 11 bases between. Germline CDR1 MNHNS, CDR2 SASEGT. The CDR3 is 13 residues long. The CDR3 here is CASSERQGIEQYF. The CDR3 DNA sequence: TGTGCCAGCAGTGAACGGCAGGGGATCGAGCAGTACTTC.

V usage is TRBV5-1 and J usage is TRBJ2-1; D uncertain. Germline CDR1 and CDR2: SGHRS and YFSETQ. Trimming left V 0 bases short and J 4 bases short, with 11 bases between. The CDR3 covers 15 residues. CDR3 nucleotide sequence: TGCGCCAGCAGCTTGGAAACAGTCACTTACAATGAGCAGTTCTTC. This encodes CASSLETVTYNEQFF.

The chain joins TRBV7-9 to TRBJ2-1; 10 nucleotides match TRBD2. With V trimmed by 5 bases and J by 7 bases, 8 bases remained unmatched. The CDR3 totals 15 residues. CDR1 SEHNR and CDR2 FQNEAQ come from the germline V gene (reference sequence). CDR3 loop: CASSGLAGDGNEQFF. The CDR3 nucleotides are TGTGCCAGCAGCGGCCTAGCGGGAGACGGGAATGAGCAGTTCTTC. The variable domain in full, with the rest retrieved from reference TRBV7-9 and TRBJ2-1, is DTGVSQNPRHKITKRGQNVTFRCDPISEHNRLYWYRQTLGQGPEFLTYFQNEAQLEKSRLLSDRFSAERPKGSFSTLEIQRTEQGDSAMYLCASSGLAGDGNEQFFGPGTRLTVL.

The rearrangement joins TRBV16 to TRBJ2-7; a possible D gene is TRBD1 (6 bases). The germline V and J ends were trimmed by 0 bases and 5 bases, with 11 bases remaining between them. The CDR3 length is 14 residues. Per the germline V gene, CDR1 is KGHSY and CDR2 is FQNENV. As DNA, the CDR3 is TGTGCCAGCAGCCAATCGGTACAGGGAAACGAGCAGTACTTC. Encoded protein: CASSQSVQGNEQYF.

CDR3 amino acids: CASTSQGINSPLHF. CDR3 sequence (DNA): TGTGCCAGCACCTCCCAGGGGATTAATTCACCCCTCCACTTT. The chain combines TRBV2 with TRBJ1-6; a possible D gene is TRBD1 (6 bases). CDR3 length: 14 amino acids. Germline values: CDR1 SNHLY, CDR2 FYNNEI. With 7 bases removed from V and 6 bases from J, the gap between germline ends came to 13 bases. Complete variable domain (other parts from reference TRBV2 and TRBJ1-6): EPEVTQTPSHQVTQMGQEVILRCVPISNHLYFYWYRQILGQKVEFLVSFYNNEISEKSEIFDDQFSVERPDGSNFTLKIRSTKLEDSAMYFCASTSQGINSPLHFGNGTRLTVT.

This chain connects TRBV5-4 to TRBJ2-3, with 7 bases identical to TRBD1. The CDR3 length is 17 residues. CDR1 SGHNT and CDR2 YYREEE come from the germline V gene (reference sequence). The V and J ends lost 0 bases and 6 bases, in that order; junction bases with no gene match: 13. The CDR3 DNA follows: TGTGCCAGCAGCTTGGCCTTGGCAGGGGGTTTGATGGATACGCAGTATTTT. Translation gives CASSLALAGGLMDTQYF. Supplemented by reference TRBV5-4 and TRBJ2-3, the full variable domain reads ETGVTQSPTHLIKTRGQQVTLRCSSQSGHNTVSWYQQALGQGPQFIFQYYREEENGRGNFPPRFSGLQFPNYSSELNVNALELDDSALYLCASSLALAGGLMDTQYFGPGTRLTVL.

The rearrangement links TRBV5-8 to TRBJ2-3, with TRBD2 identical over 9 bases. After removal of 4 bases from V and 6 bases from J, the junction contained 15 bases not matched to a gene. The CDR3 runs 17 residues. Germline loops: CDR1 SGHTS, CDR2 YDEGEE. The CDR3 is CASSPSGSGSIRDTQYF. The CDR3 DNA is TGTGCCAGCAGCCCATCGGGTAGCGGGAGTATTAGGGATACGCAGTATTTT.

J is TRBJ2-7 and V is TRBV28; TRBD1 might be the D (6 bases). This CDR3 spans 14 amino acids. The V gene lost 2 bases and the J gene lost 9 bases, with 17 bases spanning the gap. Germline V CDR1 and CDR2: MDHEN, SYDVKM. CDR3 protein: CASSLASHRVRQYF. In DNA, the CDR3 is TGTGCCAGCAGTTTAGCTTCCCACAGGGTAAGGCAGTACTTC. The entire variable domain, with the rest obtained from reference TRBV28 and TRBJ2-7, is as follows: DVKVTQSSRYLVKRTGEKVFLECVQDMDHENMFWYRQDPGLGLRLIYFSYDVKMKEKGDIPEGYSVSREKKERFSLILESASTNQTSMYLCASSLASHRVRQYFGPGTRLTVT.

The chain recombines TRBV19 with TRBJ2-3, with 7 bases fitting TRBD1. Unmatched junction bases numbered 3, after V lost 6 bases and J lost 3 bases. This CDR3 has 13 residues. Germline lookup yields CDR1 LNHDA and CDR2 SQIVND (reference sequence). CDR3 nucleotides: TGTGCCAGTAGCGACAGGGCTACAGATACGCAGTATTTT. Translation gives CASSDRATDTQYF.

The chain employs TRBV19 and TRBJ1-3, with D possibly TRBD1 on 5 matching bases. The CDR3 extends over 16 amino acids. The germline CDR1 and CDR2 sequences are LNHDA and SQIVND (reference sequence). Deletions cut 8 bases from V and 7 bases from J, with 24 bases between. The CDR3 DNA is TGTGCCAGTCGTTCCATCGGCGCGGGGCAGTGGAACACCATATATTTT. It specifies CASRSIGAGQWNTIYF.

V and J are TRBV19 and TRBJ1-1; D may be TRBD1 (5 bases). Trimming cost V 10 bases and J 2 bases, with 14 bases left between them. CDR1 and CDR2 (germline): LNHDA, SQIVND (reference sequence). CDR3 length: 13 amino acids. CDR3 in DNA: TGTGCCACCCAGGAAAGGGGAAACACTGAAGCTTTCTTT. Amino acid sequence: CATQERGNTEAFF.

The chain couples TRBV4-2 to TRBJ2-1; 7 nucleotides match TRBD2. The CDR3 runs to 15 residues. J lost 6 bases, V lost 1 base, and 6 bases had no gene match. The germline V gene has CDR1 LGHNA and CDR2 YNFKEQ. The CDR3 reads CASSQVGGSGNEQFF. DNA of the CDR3: TGTGCCAGCAGCCAAGTGGGGGGGTCGGGCAATGAGCAGTTCTTC.

The chain combines TRBV4-1 with TRBJ1-6; D ambiguous. The CDR3 length is 16 residues. V shed 1 base and J shed 3 bases, with 10 bases lying between them. Germline CDR1 is MGHRA and CDR2 is YSYEKL. The CDR3 reads CASSQAFGDYNSPLHF. The CDR3 nucleotides read TGCGCCAGCAGCCAAGCGTTCGGGGACTATAATTCACCCCTCCACTTT.

The chain joins TRBV12-3 or TRBV12-4 to TRBJ1-2; no clear D gene. Trimming took off 6 bases at V and 4 bases at J, with 12 bases between the two ends. The CDR3 has 13 amino acids. This CDR3 is CASSSLAPYGYTF. CDR3 bases: TGTGCCAGCAGCTCCCTAGCTCCCTATGGCTACACCTTC.

This chain uses TRBV3-1 (or the pseudogene TRBV3-2) with TRBJ1-1, with D maybe TRBD1 (6 bases). Trimming removed 3 bases at V and 4 bases at J, with 12 bases between. This CDR3 is built from 14 residues. Germline V lookup: CDR1 LGHDT, CDR2 YNNKEL (reference sequence). The CDR3 here is CASSQWEGVTEAFF. CDR3 sequence (DNA): TGTGCCAGCAGCCAGTGGGAGGGGGTCACTGAAGCTTTCTTT.

The rearrangement links TRBV20-1 to TRBJ2-7; TRBD2 matches at 7 bases. V was pared by 5 bases and J by 2 bases, with 6 bases of the junction left unmatched. Germline assignment: CDR1 DFQATT and CDR2 SNEGSKA (reference sequence). This CDR3 has 13 amino acids. CDR3 sequence (DNA): TGCAGTGCTGGTGGCGGGGGACCCTACGAGCAGTACTTC. Translated, it gives CSAGGGGPYEQYF.

The chain recombines TRBV19 with TRBJ1-2; 7 positions agree with TRBD1. This CDR3 is 14 amino acids long. The junction had 10 bases not matched to a gene; V was cut back by 10 bases and J by 2 bases. Germline V gene sequence: CDR1 LNHDA, CDR2 SQIVND (reference sequence). The CDR3: CATLMGQTNYGYTF. DNA for the CDR3: TGTGCCACCCTGATGGGACAGACGAACTATGGCTACACCTTC.

The CDR3 DNA reads TGTGCCAGTAGTAGCGGGAGGGCCGATGCAGATGAGCAGTTCTTC. This sequence encodes CASSSGRADADEQFF. This sequence joins TRBV19 and TRBJ2-1; 9 bases align to TRBD2. The CDR3 is made up of 15 amino acids. The V segment lost 4 bases and the J segment 8 bases; nucleotides outside the gene matches: 9. CDR1 is LNHDA, CDR2 SQIVND, per germline (reference sequence).

The chain joins TRBV9 to TRBJ1-2; 7 bases align to TRBD1. Germline loops: CDR1 SGDLS, CDR2 YYNGEE. There are 14 residues in the CDR3. The V and J ends lost 0 bases and 1 base, in that order; junction bases with no gene match: 0. The CDR3 is CASSVGDSNYGYTF. In DNA form, the CDR3 reads TGTGCCAGCAGCGTAGGGGACAGTAACTATGGCTACACCTTC.

CDR3 in DNA: TGTGCCAGCAGTTTCCCCCTCTCTGGGGCCAACGTCCTGACTTTC. This translates into CASSFPLSGANVLTF. V and J are TRBV5-5 and TRBJ2-6, with D uncertain. CDR1 and CDR2 from the germline V gene are SGHKS and YYEKEE (reference sequence). The CDR3 length is 15 residues. Trimming removed 5 bases at V and 0 bases at J, with 9 bases between.

This chain joins TRBV27 and TRBJ2-7; no firm D call. With 5 bases removed from V and 6 bases from J, the gap between germline ends came to 11 bases. The CDR3 sequence is 12 residues long. In germline, CDR1 is MNHEY, CDR2 SMNVEV (reference sequence). Here the CDR3 DNA reads TGTGCCAGCAGTCGGCCAGCAGGCGAGCAGTACTTC. Translation gives CASSRPAGEQYF.

The J gene is TRBJ2-1, the V gene TRBV6-5; 7 bases align to TRBD1. V was clipped by 5 bases and J by 13 bases; unmatched bases: 11. The CDR3 loop spans 13 amino acids. The germline V gene encodes CDR1 MNHEY and CDR2 SVGAGI. For the CDR3, the DNA is TGTGCCAGCAGTCAACCACTGACAGGGTCTCAGTTCTTC. Translated: CASSQPLTGSQFF.

The chain is built from TRBV18 and TRBJ2-2; no firm D call. The CDR3 totals 14 residues. Looked up from germline, CDR1 is KGHSH and CDR2 is LQKENI. V lost 1 base, J lost 8 bases, and 11 bases lay in between. CDR3 sequence (DNA): TGTGCCAGCTCACCACTAGCCCGAGGAGGGGAGCTGTTTTTT. Protein sequence: CASSPLARGGELFF.

As for this clone: This sample includes further DNA sequences coding for the same CDR3. The rearrangement joins TRBV5-1 to TRBJ2-1, with 12 nucleotides matching TRBD2. Germline values: CDR1 SGHRS, CDR2 YFSETQ. This CDR3 is built from 16 residues. V lost 0 bases, J lost 3 bases, and 1 base stayed unmatched. This chain's CDR3 is CASSLVTSGGYNEQFF. The CDR3 region has the DNA TGCGCCAGCAGCTTGGTGACTAGCGGGGGCTACAATGAGCAGTTCTTC. Filled out from reference TRBV5-1 and TRBJ2-1, the complete variable domain reads KAGVTQTPRYLIKTRGQQVTLSCSPISGHRSVSWYQQTPGQGLQFLFEYFSETQRNKGNFPGRFSGRQFSNSRSEMNVSTLELGDSALYLCASSLVTSGGYNEQFFGPGTRLTVL.

This clone was seen more than once but under ten times. The chain employs TRBV5-6 and TRBJ2-3, with D unclear. V lost 2 bases, J lost 4 bases, and 8 bases lay in between. This CDR3 spans 13 amino acids. Germline loops: CDR1 SGHDT, CDR2 YYEEEE. The CDR3 sequence: CASSFRSADTQYF. DNA of the CDR3: TGTGCCAGCAGCTTTAGGAGCGCAGATACGCAGTATTTT.